These 18 T cell receptor beta chains came from one sample sequenced in a study of blood T cell repertoires in COVID-19. Data came from immunoSEQ multiplex PCR; TCRdb stores just in-frame clones and leaves some out. The sample yields under 200,000 clones, 65% to 85% seen once. The sample consisted of PBMCs or T cells enriched from blood (not recorded which). Receptors were obtained from a woman aged 45-59 years in a cohort exposed to, infected with or recovered from COVID-19 (not recorded which).

This chain uses TRBV24-1 with TRBJ2-1; 8 bases map to TRBD1. CDR1 is KGHDR, CDR2 SFDVKD, per germline. The CDR3 covers 17 residues. V dropped 4 bases and J dropped 9; count of bases not matched to a gene: 16. CDR3 protein: CATSDPPGTGQRGEQFF. Written as DNA, the CDR3 is TGTGCCACCAGTGACCCTCCTGGGACAGGTCAACGCGGTGAGCAGTTCTTC.

CDR3 in DNA: TGTGCCAGTAGTACCCACAGGGGGTCGGAAGCTTTCTTT. Amino acid sequence: CASSTHRGSEAFF. The V and J genes are TRBV19 and TRBJ1-1, with TRBD1 matching 8 bases. V trimming: 4 bases; J trimming: 8 bases; junction bases outside the gene matches: 6. The CDR3 runs 13 residues. CDR1 is LNHDA, CDR2 SQIVND, per germline (reference sequence).

The rearrangement uses TRBV19 and TRBJ1-4; weak D call: TRBD1 (5 bases). Between the trimmed V and J ends, which lost 5 bases and 5 bases, there was a span of 9 bases. CDR3 size: 13 residues. Germline V lookup: CDR1 LNHDA, CDR2 SQIVND (reference sequence). The CDR3 loop reads CASSPSGNEKLFF. The DNA for the CDR3 is TGTGCCAGTAGTCCCTCAGGGAATGAAAAACTGTTTTTT.

The chain employs TRBV6-1 and TRBJ1-2, with D possibly matching TRBD1 (5 bases). V was cut by 4 bases and J by 2 bases, with 17 bases left in between. Germline CDR1 and CDR2: MNHNS and SASEGT. The length of the CDR3 is 16 residues. CDR3 residues: CASSAKTVLQNYGYTF. The CDR3 DNA sequence: TGTGCCAGCAGTGCAAAGACAGTCCTTCAAAACTATGGCTACACCTTC.

Notes on this clone: Within the sample, other DNA sequences also encode this same CDR3. J is TRBJ1-5 and V is TRBV7-8; 8 bases match TRBD1. V lost 5 bases and J lost 2; bases outside the gene matches: 2. CDR1 and CDR2 from the germline V gene are SGHVS and FQNEAQ. The CDR3 has 14 amino acids. This chain's CDR3 is CASSPTGGNQPQHF. Written as DNA, the CDR3 is TGTGCCAGCAGCCCGACAGGGGGCAATCAGCCCCAGCATTTT. The full variable domain, its missing parts supplied by reference TRBV7-8 and TRBJ1-5, is GAGVSQSPRYKVAKRGQDVALRCDPISGHVSLFWYQQALGQGPEFLTYFQNEAQLDKSGLPSDRFFAERPEGSVSTLKIQRTQQEDSAVYLCASSPTGGNQPQHFGDGTRLSIL.

This chain joins TRBV19 and TRBJ2-5; D perhaps matches TRBD2 (5 bases). In germline, CDR1 is LNHDA, CDR2 SQIVND (reference sequence). V dropped 3 bases and J dropped 1 base, with 6 bases sitting between them. The CDR3 loop spans 13 amino acids. The CDR3 coding sequence is TGTGCCAGTAGTATGAGCGGCCAAGAGACCCAGTACTTC. Its translation: CASSMSGQETQYF.

This clone has just a few counts. This chain connects TRBV4-1 to TRBJ2-4, with 7 nucleotides matching TRBD2. The CDR3 runs to 17 residues. CDR1 and CDR2 from the germline V gene are MGHRA and YSYEKL. The V gene end was trimmed by 3 bases and the J gene end by 0 bases; junction bases not matched to a gene: 8. DNA of the CDR3: TGCGCCAGCAGCCAGGGGGGGGTGCGGCCAGCCAAAAACATTCAGTACTTC. Translated, it gives CASSQGGVRPAKNIQYF.

This clone came up once. The chain uses TRBV28 and TRBJ1-1; maybe TRBD1 (5 bases). Germline CDR1 reads MDHEN; CDR2 reads SYDVKM. The CDR3 runs 14 residues. Trimming stripped 7 bases from V and 4 bases from J, with 16 bases between. CDR3 DNA: TGTGCCAGCATTCGTCCGGGGGGGATCACTGAAGCTTTCTTT. This codes for CASIRPGGITEAFF. The complete variable domain, with remaining parts taken from reference TRBV28 and TRBJ1-1, reads DVKVTQSSRYLVKRTGEKVFLECVQDMDHENMFWYRQDPGLGLRLIYFSYDVKMKEKGDIPEGYSVSREKKERFSLILESASTNQTSMYLCASIRPGGITEAFFGQGTRLTVV.

V usage is TRBV5-6 and J usage is TRBJ1-1; D unclear. The CDR3 loop spans 13 amino acids. Germline assignment: CDR1 SGHDT and CDR2 YYEEEE. V gave up 1 base and J gave up 2 bases, with 6 bases separating them. Written as DNA, the CDR3 is TGTGCCAGCAGCTTGTCGGTTAACACTGAAGCTTTCTTT. This gives the protein CASSLSVNTEAFF.

The V call is TRBV3-1 (or the pseudogene TRBV3-2), the J call TRBJ2-1; 8 bases are shared with TRBD2. V was clipped by 4 bases and J by 0 bases; unmatched bases: 11. CDR3 size: 18 residues. Germline assignment: CDR1 LGHDT and CDR2 YNNKEL (reference sequence). The CDR3 protein is CASSRDLAGGVSYNEQFF. The CDR3 DNA follows: TGTGCCAGCAGCCGGGACCTGGCGGGGGGCGTCTCCTACAATGAGCAGTTCTTC.

The CDR3 nucleotides are TGTGCCAGCAGCTCTGACAGGCTGGGCGGTGAGCAGTTCTTC. It specifies CASSSDRLGGEQFF. The chain links TRBV7-3 to TRBJ2-1; D might be TRBD1 (6 bases). The CDR3 loop spans 14 amino acids. V gave up 4 bases and J gave up 9 bases, with 16 bases separating them. Germline V CDR1 and CDR2: SGHTA, FQGTGA.

This sequence joins TRBV30 and TRBJ1-4, with TRBD1 matching 8 bases. There are 18 residues in the CDR3. Trimming at V came to 7 bases and at J to 0 bases, leaving 16 bases not matched to a gene. Germline CDR1 reads GTSNPN; CDR2 reads SVGIG (reference sequence). The DNA for the CDR3 is TGTGCCTTTTTCAAGGACAGGGTCGCGGCGGCAACTAATGAAAAACTGTTTTTT. This sequence encodes CAFFKDRVAAATNEKLFF.

The rearrangement links TRBV30 to TRBJ1-2; no clear D gene. Germline V CDR1 and CDR2: GTSNPN, SVGIG (reference sequence). The CDR3 contains 12 residues. Deletions cut 2 bases from V and 2 bases from J, with 6 bases between. The DNA for the CDR3 is TGTGCCTGGAGTAACAGAAACTATGGCTACACCTTC. This codes for CAWSNRNYGYTF.

CDR3 residues: CSVYGTSGDNEQFF. The CDR3 region has the DNA TGCAGCGTTTACGGGACTAGCGGCGACAATGAGCAGTTCTTC. The chain uses TRBV29-1 and TRBJ2-1; 11 nucleotides agree with TRBD2. Germline loops: CDR1 SQVTM, CDR2 ANQGSEA. This CDR3 spans 14 amino acids. The V gene end was trimmed by 5 bases and the J gene end by 5 bases; junction bases not matched to a gene: 5.

In this sample, this clone turned up once. The same CDR3 also results from other DNA sequences found in this sample. The CDR3 protein is CASSSVPRNTIYF. The CDR3 nucleotides read TGTGCCAGCAGTTCAGTCCCAAGAAACACCATATATTTT. The V and J genes are TRBV28 and TRBJ1-3; D gene ambiguous. V was cut by 4 bases and J by 5 bases, with 9 bases left in between. This CDR3 region has 13 residues. The germline V gene has CDR1 MDHEN and CDR2 SYDVKM.

The chain carries TRBV5-8 and TRBJ2-1; 8 positions agree with TRBD2. J gave up 9 bases and V 0 bases, and 11 bases lay outside the gene matches. This CDR3 spans 16 amino acids. Germline CDR1 SGHTS, CDR2 YDEGEE. CDR3 nucleotide sequence: TGTGCCAGCAGCTTGGACCTGCAGCGGGAGAACGGTGAGCAGTTCTTC. It specifies CASSLDLQRENGEQFF.

The chain combines TRBV5-4 with TRBJ1-5; 10 bases align to TRBD1. Germline V gene sequence: CDR1 SGHNT, CDR2 YYREEE (reference sequence). This CDR3 comprises 15 residues. Losses at the gene ends were 3 bases for V and 4 bases for J; bases not matched to a gene: 4. CDR3 amino acids: CASSSGTGVNQPQHF. The DNA for the CDR3 is TGTGCCAGCAGCTCAGGGACAGGGGTAAATCAGCCCCAGCATTTT.

The chain uses TRBV3-1 (or the pseudogene TRBV3-2) and TRBJ1-4; perhaps TRBD1 as D (6 bases). The length of the CDR3 is 15 residues. Germline values: CDR1 LGHDT, CDR2 YNNKEL (reference sequence). The V and J ends lost 0 bases and 4 bases respectively, with 9 bases between them. The CDR3 sequence: CASSQEGRGNEKLFF. The CDR3 DNA follows: TGTGCCAGCAGCCAAGAGGGCAGGGGTAATGAAAAACTGTTTTTT.